The 16 T cell receptor beta chains in this list originate from one sample, sequenced in a study of cytomegalovirus exposure and HLA in healthy donors. Profiling relied on immunoSEQ multiplex PCR, and the TCRdb table lists in-frame clones only, not all of them. The data show under 200,000 clones, 80% to 90% seen once. The material sequenced was PBMCs. Every receptor here comes from a woman aged 18-29 years in good health and CMV-seronegative.

The chain joins TRBV7-2 to TRBJ1-6; 10 bases fit TRBD1. V gave up 7 bases and J gave up 9 bases; unmatched junction bases: 18. The CDR3 length is 18 residues. The germline V gene encodes CDR1 SGHTA and CDR2 FQGNSA. CDR3 protein: CASTGRQGANYIGSPLHF. CDR3 bases: TGTGCCAGCACAGGGCGACAGGGGGCGAATTATATTGGTTCACCCCTCCACTTT. The entire variable domain, with the rest obtained from reference TRBV7-2 and TRBJ1-6, is as follows: GAGVSQSPSNKVTEKGKDVELRCDPISGHTALYWYRQSLGQGLEFLIYFQGNSAPDKSGLPSDRFSAERTGGSVSTLTIQRTQQEDSAVYLCASTGRQGANYIGSPLHFGNGTRLTVT.

V gene TRBV7-6 combines with J gene TRBJ2-1, with D possibly being TRBD1 (6 bases). Trimming took off 5 bases at V and 3 bases at J, with 17 bases between the two ends. CDR3 length: 16 residues. Germline V gene data show CDR1 as SGHVS and CDR2 as FNYEAQ. CDR3 amino acids: CASSPTGGPGYNEQFF. Here the CDR3 DNA reads TGTGCCAGCAGCCCAACTGGGGGCCCCGGCTACAATGAGCAGTTCTTC.

The CDR3 region is CASSSGGIGADTQYF. CDR3 DNA: TGTGCCAGCAGCTCCGGAGGGATAGGGGCAGATACGCAGTATTTT. The rearrangement joins TRBV9 to TRBJ2-3; possibly TRBD2 for D (6 bases). Trimming took 4 bases from V and 4 from J, leaving 16 bases between them. Germline V gene sequence: CDR1 SGDLS, CDR2 YYNGEE. The CDR3 spans 15 residues.

This chain uses TRBV2 with TRBJ1-1, with D perhaps matching TRBD1 (5 bases). Trimming shortened V by 8 bases and J by 1 base, and 8 bases separated the two germline ends. The germline CDR1 and CDR2 sequences are SNHLY and FYNNEI. CDR3 length: 12 amino acids. In nucleotides, the CDR3 is TGTGCCAGCGCGGGGGGGAACACTGAAGCTTTCTTT. This sequence encodes CASAGGNTEAFF.

For this clone: A much larger clone sits a single nucleotide away, making a read error possible. The rearrangement links TRBV6-4 to TRBJ2-2, with D maybe TRBD1 (7 bases). Germline assignment: CDR1 MRHNA and CDR2 SNTAGT. Trimming removed 2 bases at V and 7 bases at J, with 8 bases between. The CDR3 has 13 residues. The CDR3 region has the DNA TGTGCCAGCAGTGACCAGGGGGGCGGGGAGCTGTTTTTT. Translating gives CASSDQGGGELFF.

The chain combines TRBV7-9 with TRBJ1-1; 10 bases agree with TRBD1. The germline gives CDR1 SEHNR, CDR2 FQNEAQ (reference sequence). The CDR3 loop spans 16 amino acids. V trimming: 5 bases; J trimming: 5 bases; junction bases outside the gene matches: 11. CDR3: CASSPVPGQGWTEAFF. The CDR3 DNA is TGTGCCAGCAGCCCAGTCCCGGGACAGGGGTGGACTGAAGCTTTCTTT.

This chain joins TRBV10-3 and TRBJ1-1; maybe TRBD1 (6 bases). There are 14 residues in the CDR3. Germline CDR1 reads ENHRY; CDR2 reads SYGVKD. Trimming took 2 bases from V and 10 from J, leaving 17 bases between them. CDR3 coding DNA: TGTGCCATCAGTGAGCCGATTGGACAGATAGGAGCTTTCTTT. Its protein is CAISEPIGQIGAFF.

The chain joins TRBV29-1 to TRBJ2-3, with 10 nucleotides matching TRBD1. The junction had 4 bases not matched to a gene; V was cut back by 6 bases and J by 4 bases. This CDR3 is built from 13 residues. Germline-derived CDR1 and CDR2 are SQVTM and ANQGSEA. The CDR3 bases are TGCAGCGTCCGGGACAGGGGTGCAGATACGCAGTATTTT. It codes for CSVRDRGADTQYF.

The chain joins TRBV7-2 to TRBJ2-1; 7 bases are a match to TRBD2. The germline CDR1 and CDR2 sequences are SGHTA and FQGNSA. V shed 2 bases and J 7 bases; nucleotides not matched to a gene: 8. This CDR3 has 15 amino acids. The CDR3: CASSLMVGGRNEQFF. CDR3 DNA: TGTGCCAGCAGCTTAATGGTAGGCGGGAGAAATGAGCAGTTCTTC.

The chain carries TRBV5-8 and TRBJ2-3; 7 bases agree with TRBD1. CDR3 length equals 15 residues. Germline-derived CDR1 and CDR2 are SGHTS and YDEGEE. Germline trimming cut 5 bases from V and 3 bases from J; bases unmatched to any gene: 9. CDR3: CASSSADRITDTQYF. DNA of the CDR3: TGTGCCAGCAGTTCGGCGGACAGGATTACAGATACGCAGTATTTT.

V usage is TRBV6-6 and J usage is TRBJ2-7; 11 bases agree with TRBD1. J lost 4 bases, V lost 7 bases, and 6 bases had no gene match. Germline V gene data show CDR1 as MNHNY and CDR2 as SVGAGI (reference sequence). This CDR3 comprises 14 residues. CDR3 nucleotide sequence: TGTGCCAGCATGACCGGGACAGGGGGTTACGAGCAGTACTTC. Its translation: CASMTGTGGYEQYF.

The chain recombines TRBV5-6 with TRBJ1-1; TRBD1 aligns across 8 bases. Germline CDR1 SGHDT, CDR2 YYEEEE. This CDR3 comprises 16 residues. V lost 2 bases to trimming and J lost 1 base; unmatched junction nucleotides: 7. The DNA of the CDR3 is TGTGCCAGCAGCTTCAGGGGGCGCGGGGGGAACACTGAAGCTTTCTTT. Amino acid sequence: CASSFRGRGGNTEAFF.

This sequence joins TRBV7-9 and TRBJ1-1; D is unresolved. The CDR3 extends over 13 amino acids. V was clipped by 6 bases and J by 0 bases, with 8 bases between them. CDR1 is SEHNR, CDR2 FQNEAQ, per germline (reference sequence). Here the CDR3 DNA reads TGTGCCAGCAGTTACCGGTTGAACACTGAAGCTTTCTTT. This encodes CASSYRLNTEAFF. The complete variable domain, with remaining parts taken from reference TRBV7-9 and TRBJ1-1, reads DTGVSQNPRHKITKRGQNVTFRCDPISEHNRLYWYRQTLGQGPEFLTYFQNEAQLEKSRLLSDRFSAERPKGSFSTLEIQRTEQGDSAMYLCASSYRLNTEAFFGQGTRLTVV.

The chain has TRBV4-3 and TRBJ1-5, with 7 bases that match TRBD1. The CDR3 sequence is 15 residues long. V gave up 3 bases and J gave up 7 bases; unmatched junction bases: 9. Germline V lookup: CDR1 LGHNA, CDR2 YSLEER. The CDR3: CASSHERAGGQPQHF. In DNA, the CDR3 is TGCGCCAGCAGCCACGAAAGGGCAGGGGGACAGCCCCAGCATTTT.

CDR3 sequence (DNA): TGCGCCAGCAGGAGCGGGCGTAACACCGGGGAGCTGTTTTTT. Protein sequence: CASRSGRNTGELFF. The chain is built from TRBV5-1 and TRBJ2-2, with D possibly matching TRBD2 (6 bases). The CDR3 extends over 14 amino acids. V lost 5 bases to trimming and J lost 2 bases, with 10 bases between them. CDR1 and CDR2 from the germline V gene are SGHRS and YFSETQ. The full variable domain, in which reference TRBV5-1 and TRBJ2-2 provide the parts outside the CDR3, is KAGVTQTPRYLIKTRGQQVTLSCSPISGHRSVSWYQQTPGQGLQFLFEYFSETQRNKGNFPGRFSGRQFSNSRSEMNVSTLELGDSALYLCASRSGRNTGELFFGEGSRLTVL.

This sequence joins TRBV5-4 and TRBJ2-3, with TRBD2 matching over 13 bases. J lost 4 bases, V lost 4 bases, and 6 bases had no gene match. There are 16 residues in the CDR3. In germline, CDR1 is SGHNT, CDR2 YYREEE (reference sequence). Written as DNA, the CDR3 is TGTGCCAGCAGCCTAAGGACTAGCGGGAGCCCAGATACGCAGTATTTT. Protein product: CASSLRTSGSPDTQYF.